This TCR beta chain was sequenced in a study of blood T cell repertoires in COVID-19. Germline V gives CDR1 MGHRA, CDR2 YSYEKL. Trimming took 0 bases from V and 10 from J, leaving 18 bases between them. This CDR3 has 16 amino acids. Participants were aged about 18 to 89 years, lived in around 22 US areas, and enrolled virtually. Cohort 3 recovery required two negative PCRs, clearance, or symptom resolution. Authors' data handling: Reference gene primer amplification gave estimated nucleated cell counts. TCRdb's copy holds only in-frame clones and misses some; the assay was immunoSEQ multiplex PCR. The DNA gave D and trimming, while V, J and clone size come from that table. The sample carries 490,000 or so clones, about 85% recorded once.

The sequencing input was PBMCs or T cells enriched from blood (not recorded which). This chain joins TRBV4-1 and TRBJ1-4, with D possibly TRBD1 on 5 matching bases. This receptor was identified in a woman aged 60-75 years who had recovered from COVID-19. The CDR3 region is CASSQDGGKGKGKLFF. CDR3 bases: TGCGCCAGCAGCCAAGATGGGGGGAAAGGAAAGGGAAAACTGTTTTTT.